This T cell receptor beta chain was profiled in a study of cytomegalovirus exposure and HLA in healthy donors. The PCR had 60 Vbeta and 13 Jbeta primers. TCRdb keeps only in-frame clones here, not all; method: immunoSEQ multiplex PCR. The sample holds roughly 190,000 clones; more than 65% are singletons and the top ten take around 3.7%. V shed 5 bases, J shed 4 bases, and the junction held 4 bases outside the gene matches. The CDR3 contains 13 residues. Germline V CDR1 and CDR2: SEHNR, FQNEAQ (reference sequence). The sequenced sample was PBMCs. This sequence was found in a man aged 35-49 years in good health and CMV-seropositive. The chain is built from TRBV7-9 and TRBJ2-5; TRBD1 matches 7 bases. Written as DNA, the CDR3 is TGTGCCAGCAGCCAGGACAGGATAGAGACCCAGTACTTC. Translating gives CASSQDRIETQYF.